This T cell receptor beta chain was captured by sequencing in a study of cytomegalovirus exposure and HLA in healthy donors. Losses at the gene ends were 0 bases for V and 6 bases for J; bases not matched to a gene: 4. Germline loops: CDR1 KGHSH, CDR2 LQKENI. There are 14 residues in the CDR3. Use of 60 Vbeta and 13 Jbeta primers characterized the PCR. Assay: immunoSEQ multiplex PCR; the TCRdb copy retains only in-frame clones and omits some. The sample lists roughly 80,000 clones; about 81% were seen once. This chain uses TRBV18 with TRBJ2-5; 7 bases align to TRBD2. The sequenced material came from PBMCs. The clonotype originates from a woman in her forties or fifties in good health and CMV-seronegative. This CDR3 reads CASSPPGGPKTQYF. Here the CDR3 DNA reads TGTGCCAGCTCACCACCGGGAGGGCCCAAGACCCAGTACTTC.